Each of the 19 T cell receptor beta chains below was sequenced from the same sample in a study of T cell clonality in common variable immunodeficiency. Sequenced by immunoSEQ multiplex PCR; TCRdb stores in-frame clones only, minus some. The sample was found to contain about 60,000 clones, and every one recurs. The sample was peripheral blood mononuclear cells. Receptors were obtained from a person aged 18 to 75 in good health.

This clone was detected ten times or more. The read ends 3 residues before the CDR3 terminus; that terminus is restored from the germline J gene. This sequence joins TRBV6-1 and TRBJ2-5; TRBD1 matches at 9 bases. This CDR3 comprises 14 residues. The junction had 0 bases not matched to a gene; V was cut back by 1 base and J by 3 bases. Germline V CDR1 and CDR2: MNHNS, SASEGT. CDR3 protein: CASSEGTGEETQYF. The sequenced part of the CDR3 DNA is TGTGCCAGCAGTGAAGGGACAGGGGAAGAGACC.

This clone was detected ten times or more. From the germline J gene comes the end of the CDR3, since the read stops 3 residues before it. The chain is built from TRBV18 and TRBJ2-3, with 7 positions matching TRBD2. Germline values: CDR1 KGHSH, CDR2 LQKENI. V trimming: 1 base; J trimming: 0 bases; junction bases outside the gene matches: 4. The CDR3 loop spans 16 amino acids. The CDR3 region is CASSPRTRGSTDTQYF. Partial CDR3 DNA: TGTGCCAGCTCACCACGGACTAGAGGAAGCACAGATACG.

This clone was seen ten or more times. The sequence runs out 3 residues before the end of the CDR3; the remainder is reconstructed from the germline J gene. V gene TRBV2 combines with J gene TRBJ1-5; D not resolved. V lost 4 bases and J lost 2, with 12 bases in between. Germline V gene lookup returns CDR1 SNHLY and CDR2 FYNNEI. CDR3 length: 15 residues. CDR3 region: CASSGRGSGNQPQHF. CDR3 bases read: TGTGCCAGCAGTGGGCGGGGAAGCGGCAATCAGCCC.

This clone was recorded at least ten times. Incomplete CDR3 DNA: TGTGCCAGCAGTCAAAGGGGTGAA. Translation gives CASSQRGE. The full CDR3 sequence reads CASSQRGEAFF. The chain recombines TRBV2 with TRBJ1-1; TRBD1 might be the D (5 bases). The DNA ends 3 residues before the CDR3 does, and the rest of the CDR3 is filled in from the germline J gene. The CDR3 sequence is 11 residues long. The ends were cut back, 5 bases at V and 7 bases at J, with 8 bases in the middle. Per germline, CDR1 SNHLY and CDR2 FYNNEI.

This clone was seen ten or more times. Read data end 3 residues before the CDR3 end; the end is taken from the germline J gene. The chain uses TRBV19 and TRBJ2-3; the D is unclear. CDR1 LNHDA and CDR2 SQIVND come from the germline V gene (reference sequence). The germline V and J ends were trimmed by 4 bases and 0 bases, with 5 bases remaining between them. The CDR3 sequence is 13 residues long. The sequenced part of the CDR3 DNA is TGTGCCAGTAGTAGGGCCAGCACAGATACG. Its protein product is CASSRASTDT. The whole CDR3 reads CASSRASTDTQYF.

This clone was observed at least ten times. From the germline J gene comes the end of the CDR3, since the read stops 3 residues before it. The rearrangement uses TRBV12-3 or TRBV12-4 and TRBJ2-3, with 7 nucleotides matching TRBD2. The CDR3 covers 16 residues. V dropped 0 bases and J dropped 0; count of bases not matched to a gene: 3. CDR3 loop: CASSLALRGSTDTQYF. CDR3 bases read: TGTGCCAGCAGTTTAGCGCTGCGGGGGAGCACAGATACG.

In its sample, this clone was seen many times. The read comes to an end 3 residues before the CDR3 does, leaving the germline J gene to fill in the end. This same CDR3 is encoded by further DNA sequences in the sample. J is TRBJ2-7 and V is TRBV7-9; D gene uncertain. The V gene lost 5 bases and the J gene lost 5 bases, with 7 bases spanning the gap. This CDR3 spans 11 amino acids. CDR1 is SEHNR and CDR2 is FQNEAQ in the germline V gene (reference sequence). The DNA read from the CDR3 is TGTGCCAGCAGCCGGTCGGACGAG. It specifies CASSRSDE. Given in full, the CDR3 is CASSRSDEQYF.

This clone has a count of ten or more. The CDR3 end falls 3 residues outside the read, so it is completed with the germline J gene. This sequence joins TRBV5-1 and TRBJ1-2; D is unclear. Trimming shortened V by 4 bases and J by 4 bases, and 8 bases separated the two germline ends. Germline V gene data show CDR1 as SGHRS and CDR2 as YFSETQ. The CDR3 is made up of 12 amino acids. The CDR3 DNA, read in part, is TGCGCCAGCAGCCAGGAAGGCTATGGC. It codes for CASSQEGYG. The whole CDR3 region reads CASSQEGYGYTF.

This clone was seen at least ten times. The missing CDR3 end, 3 residues past where the read stops, is filled in from the germline J gene. V is TRBV19 and J is TRBJ2-1; 9 bases line up with TRBD1. The J segment lost 8 bases and the V segment lost 9 bases, leaving 11 bases of the junction unmatched. Per germline, CDR1 LNHDA and CDR2 SQIVND (reference sequence). This CDR3 has 14 amino acids. The CDR3 reads CASSRDRAFYEQFF. Partial CDR3 DNA: TGTGCCAGCTCACGGGACAGGGCGTTTTATGAG.

This clone was observed many times. The read terminates 3 residues before the CDR3 end, so the remaining end is supplied by the germline J gene. This rearrangement joins TRBV7-6 to TRBJ1-4, with TRBD1 identical over 7 bases. The CDR3 extends over 15 amino acids. V shed 5 bases and J 4 bases; nucleotides not matched to a gene: 7. CDR1 and CDR2 from the germline V gene are SGHVS and FNYEAQ. CDR3 protein: CASSREGQINEKLFF. The part of the CDR3 DNA that was read is TGTGCCAGCAGCAGAGAGGGACAGATTAATGAAAAA.

This clone appeared many times. The CDR3 bases that were read are TGTGCCAGCAGCTTGGCACTCAGGGCCACTGAA. It specifies CASSLALRATE. The full CDR3 is CASSLALRATEAFF. The chain links TRBV5-5 to TRBJ1-1; D is perhaps TRBD1 (5 bases). The read halts 3 residues ahead of the CDR3 end, with the missing end drawn from the germline J gene. CDR1 is SGHKS, CDR2 YYEKEE, per germline (reference sequence). The CDR3 length is 14 residues. Trimming left V 0 bases short and J 4 bases short, with 10 bases between.

At least ten counts were recorded for this clone. The chain's CDR3 is CASSHSGGAWNEQFF. The CDR3 bases that were read are TGTGCCAGCAGCCACAGCGGGGGGGCGTGGAATGAG. The rearrangement joins TRBV28 to TRBJ2-1; 10 positions agree with TRBD2. With the read ending 3 residues before the CDR3 end, the germline J gene is used to fill in that end. The CDR3 loop spans 15 amino acids. Germline CDR1 reads MDHEN; CDR2 reads SYDVKM. V lost 6 bases and J lost 7; bases outside the gene matches: 9.

As to this clone: The read falls 3 residues short of the CDR3 end, and the missing part is taken from the germline J gene. V and J are TRBV7-9 and TRBJ2-3; 7 bases agree with TRBD2. Germline CDR1 SEHNR, CDR2 FQNEAQ (reference sequence). V shed 2 bases, J shed 1 base, and the junction held 3 bases outside the gene matches. This CDR3 is 15 amino acids long. CDR3: CASSLIAGGTDTQYF. Incomplete CDR3 DNA: TGTGCCAGCAGCTTAATCGCGGGGGGCACAGATACG.

Comments on this clone: The sequenced fragment ends 3 residues before the CDR3 boundary, so the rest is inferred from the germline J gene. The genes are TRBV5-1 and TRBJ2-3; 10 positions agree with TRBD2. Germline-derived CDR1 and CDR2 are SGHRS and YFSETQ. With V trimmed by 1 base and J by 4 bases, 3 bases remained unmatched. The CDR3 sequence is 15 residues long. CDR3 sequence: CASSLTSGVADTQYF. The CDR3 DNA, read in part, is TGCGCCAGCAGCTTGACTAGCGGGGTGGCAGATACG.

This clone was detected ten times or more. The read ends 3 residues before the CDR3 terminus; that terminus is restored from the germline J gene. The chain combines TRBV5-6 with TRBJ2-7; TRBD1 agrees at 7 bases. The CDR3 spans 14 residues. Germline loops: CDR1 SGHDT, CDR2 YYEEEE. V shed 0 bases, J shed 2 bases, and the junction held 2 bases outside the gene matches. The covered CDR3 bases are TGTGCCAGCAGCTTGGGGGGACAGACCTACGAG. This encodes CASSLGGQTYE. The full CDR3 protein reads CASSLGGQTYEQYF.

This clone was found a few times. The DNA ends 3 residues before the CDR3 does, and the rest of the CDR3 is filled in from the germline J gene. The rearrangement joins TRBV13 to TRBJ2-7; tentative D call: TRBD2 (6 bases). Per the germline V gene, CDR1 is PRHDT and CDR2 is FYEKMQ (reference sequence). The CDR3 covers 13 residues. V dropped 5 bases and J dropped 3 bases, with 11 bases sitting between them. The covered CDR3 bases are TGTGCCAGCAGCAGCGGCGGGGACTACGAG. As protein: CASSSGGDYE. The full CDR3 protein is CASSSGGDYEQYF.

This clone was seen repeatedly, ten times or more. The read comes to an end 3 residues before the CDR3 does, leaving the germline J gene to fill in the end. The chain couples TRBV19 to TRBJ2-1; 9 bases match TRBD2. Germline CDR1 reads LNHDA; CDR2 reads SQIVND (reference sequence). The V and J ends lost 4 bases and 4 bases, in that order; junction bases with no gene match: 5. The CDR3 extends over 15 amino acids. The DNA read from the CDR3 is TGTGCCAGTAGTACCGGGACTAGCTCTTACAATGAG. Its translation: CASSTGTSSYNE. The complete CDR3 sequence is CASSTGTSSYNEQFF. The variable domain in full, with the rest retrieved from reference TRBV19 and TRBJ2-1, is DGGITQSPKYLFRKEGQNVTLSCEQNLNHDAMYWYRQDPGQGLRLIYYSQIVNDFQKGDIAEGYSVSREKKESFPLTVTSAQKNPTAFYLCASSTGTSSYNEQFFGPGTRLTVL.

This clone was detected many times. The sequenced fragment ends 3 residues before the CDR3 boundary, so the rest is inferred from the germline J gene. The rearrangement joins TRBV5-1 to TRBJ2-1; D may be TRBD1 (6 bases). This CDR3 has 13 amino acids. Germline CDR1 SGHRS, CDR2 YFSETQ. V lost 5 bases, J lost 9 bases, and 15 bases lay in between. The part of the CDR3 DNA that was read is TGCGCCAGCAGAATAGAACAGGGCGGTGAG. It yields the protein CASRIEQGGE. The whole CDR3 is CASRIEQGGEQFF. Together with reference TRBV5-1 and TRBJ2-1, the CDR3 gives the full variable domain: KAGVTQTPRYLIKTRGQQVTLSCSPISGHRSVSWYQQTPGQGLQFLFEYFSETQRNKGNFPGRFSGRQFSNSRSEMNVSTLELGDSALYLCASRIEQGGEQFFGPGTRLTVL.

This clone has ten or more counts. The read finishes 3 residues shy of the CDR3 end, and the germline J gene is used to complete it. The genes are TRBV20-1 and TRBJ2-1; D gene uncertain. The CDR3 runs to 15 residues. V dropped 1 base and J dropped 0 bases, with 10 bases sitting between them. Germline loops: CDR1 DFQATT, CDR2 SNEGSKA (reference sequence). CDR3 loop: CSARGGSSSYNEQFF. Incomplete CDR3 DNA: TGCAGTGCTAGAGGCGGATCTAGCTCCTACAATGAG.